The 29 T cell receptor beta chains listed next were all sequenced from one sample in a study of beta chain features in type 1 diabetes. cDNA synthesis used the whole RNA isolate, giving expressed TCRB sequences. Data came from immunoSEQ multiplex PCR; TCRdb stores just in-frame clones and leaves some out. The sample records 390,000 or so clones, approximately 15% being singletons. The sequencing input was naive CD4+ T cells from blood. The receptors derive from a man aged 25-40 years in good health.

The V and J genes are TRBV7-9 and TRBJ2-3, with D uncertain. The CDR3 extends over 15 amino acids. Germline V gene data show CDR1 as SEHNR and CDR2 as FQNEAQ (reference sequence). V lost 0 bases to trimming and J lost 0 bases, with 7 bases between them. In nucleotides, the CDR3 is TGTGCCAGCAGCTTAGCTGAAGCTAGCACAGATACGCAGTATTTT. Encoded protein: CASSLAEASTDTQYF.

Comment on this clone: Being one base from a much bigger clone, this may be a read error. V and J are TRBV11-2 and TRBJ1-2; a weak D match, TRBD1 (5 bases). Trimming left V 1 base short and J 5 bases short, with 5 bases between. This CDR3 region has 12 residues. CDR1 is SGHAT and CDR2 is FQNNGV in the germline V gene. CDR3 coding DNA: TGTGCCAGCAGCTTAGCAGGGTATGGCTACACCTTC. Translating gives CASSLAGYGYTF.

This clone has just a few counts. The CDR3: CASSQETSGANVLTF. CDR3 bases: TGCGCCAGCAGCCAAGAGACCTCTGGGGCCAACGTCCTGACTTTC. The gene calls are TRBV4-3 and TRBJ2-6; no clear D. V lost 0 bases to trimming and J lost 0 bases, with 3 bases between them. The CDR3 length is 15 residues. Germline V lookup: CDR1 LGHNA, CDR2 YSLEER.

This clone was detected a few times. V gene TRBV5-1 combines with J gene TRBJ2-3, with 8 bases fitting TRBD1. Germline lookup yields CDR1 SGHRS and CDR2 YFSETQ. The CDR3 is 15 residues long. After removal of 1 base from V and 1 base from J, the junction contained 2 bases not matched to a gene. The chain's CDR3 is CASSLPGQGTDTQYF. The CDR3 DNA reads TGCGCCAGCAGCTTGCCGGGACAGGGCACAGATACGCAGTATTTT.

The chain combines TRBV7-2 with TRBJ2-1, with TRBD1 identical over 10 bases. In germline, CDR1 is SGHTA, CDR2 FQGNSA. The J segment lost 12 bases and the V segment lost 6 bases, leaving 11 bases of the junction unmatched. CDR3 length equals 14 residues. The CDR3 coding sequence is TGTGCCAGCAGGCGACAGGGGGCGCAGATGATGCAGTTCTTC. Amino acid sequence: CASRRQGAQMMQFF.

CDR3 protein: CASSQELAGGPEQFF. DNA for the CDR3: TGCGCCAGCAGCCAAGAGCTAGCGGGGGGGCCTGAGCAGTTCTTC. This rearrangement joins TRBV4-1 to TRBJ2-1, with 12 bases identical to TRBD2. Germline CDR1 and CDR2: MGHRA and YSYEKL. V shed 0 bases and J 9 bases; nucleotides not matched to a gene: 3. CDR3 size: 15 residues.

This chain uses TRBV6-5 with TRBJ1-6, with D possibly being TRBD1 (5 bases). Germline V gene lookup returns CDR1 MNHEY and CDR2 SVGAGI. CDR3 length: 16 amino acids. Deletions cut 2 bases from V and 1 base from J, with 9 bases between. CDR3 protein: CASSYTQGSYNSPLHF. The CDR3 DNA follows: TGTGCCAGCAGTTACACCCAGGGATCCTATAATTCACCCCTCCACTTT.

As to this clone: One junction end disagrees with the germline gene, perhaps due to a read error. The J gene is TRBJ2-3, the V gene TRBV7-7, with 10 bases matching TRBD1. Germline values: CDR1 SSHAT, CDR2 FNYEAQ (reference sequence). This CDR3 is built from 15 residues. CDR3 nucleotide sequence: TGTGCTAGCAGCCAGACAGGGGGCGGGTCAGATACGCAGTATTTT. Protein sequence: CASSQTGGGSDTQYF. The full variable domain, rest sourced from reference TRBV7-7 and TRBJ2-3, is GAGVSQSPRYKVTKRGQDVTLRCDPISSHATLYWYQQALGQGPEFLTYFNYEAQPDKSGLPSDRFSAERPEGSISTLTIQRTEQRDSAMYRCASSQTGGGSDTQYFGPGTRLTVL.

The V call is TRBV18, the J call TRBJ2-2; 13 bases are a match to TRBD2. Germline-derived CDR1 and CDR2 are KGHSH and LQKENI. CDR3 length: 19 residues. Trimming took 3 bases from V and 0 from J; bases not matched to a gene: 7. CDR3 in DNA: TGTGCCAGCTCACCCTTGGGACTAGCGGGGCCCCCGAACACCGGGGAGCTGTTTTTT. The encoded protein is CASSPLGLAGPPNTGELFF.

As concerns this clone: Additional DNA sequences in this sample encode the identical CDR3. The J gene is TRBJ2-1, the V gene TRBV5-1; 7 positions agree with TRBD2. The junction had 7 bases not matched to a gene; V was cut back by 1 base and J by 6 bases. The CDR3 is 15 amino acids. Germline V lookup: CDR1 SGHRS, CDR2 YFSETQ. The CDR3 sequence: CASSLTAGVSNEQFF. The CDR3 DNA reads TGCGCCAGCAGCTTGACGGCGGGAGTTAGCAATGAGCAGTTCTTC. Supplemented by reference TRBV5-1 and TRBJ2-1, the full variable domain reads KAGVTQTPRYLIKTRGQQVTLSCSPISGHRSVSWYQQTPGQGLQFLFEYFSETQRNKGNFPGRFSGRQFSNSRSEMNVSTLELGDSALYLCASSLTAGVSNEQFFGPGTRLTVL.

This clone came up a few times. V is TRBV7-9 and J is TRBJ2-2, with no clear D. V was pared by 6 bases and J by 6 bases, with 20 bases between. Germline values: CDR1 SEHNR, CDR2 FQNEAQ (reference sequence). CDR3 length: 16 residues. CDR3 loop: CASSPLGKGHSGELFF. The CDR3 DNA sequence: TGTGCCAGCAGTCCCCTGGGCAAAGGGCATTCCGGGGAGCTGTTTTTT. The full variable domain, its missing parts supplied by reference TRBV7-9 and TRBJ2-2, is DTGVSQNPRHKITKRGQNVTFRCDPISEHNRLYWYRQTLGQGPEFLTYFQNEAQLEKSRLLSDRFSAERPKGSFSTLEIQRTEQGDSAMYLCASSPLGKGHSGELFFGEGSRLTVL.

This clone showed up just a few times. V usage is TRBV30 and J usage is TRBJ1-2; D uncertain. CDR1 is GTSNPN, CDR2 SVGIG, per germline (reference sequence). This CDR3 region has 9 residues. Trimming removed 5 bases at V and 6 bases at J, with 4 bases between. The CDR3 loop reads CAWPDGYTF. The CDR3 region has the DNA TGTGCCTGGCCGGATGGCTACACCTTC.

V and J are TRBV29-1 and TRBJ2-5; D is perhaps TRBD1 (5 bases). V lost 4 bases, J lost 4 bases, and 19 bases lay in between. The CDR3 is made up of 15 amino acids. CDR1 is SQVTM, CDR2 ANQGSEA, per germline. The CDR3 loop reads CSVAPPGIIGETQYF. The DNA of the CDR3 is TGCAGCGTTGCGCCCCCAGGGATTATTGGAGAGACCCAGTACTTC.

The chain is built from TRBV27 and TRBJ2-7; 9 bases are a match to TRBD1. This CDR3 comprises 13 residues. Germline CDR1 is MNHEY and CDR2 is SMNVEV (reference sequence). Germline trimming cut 6 bases from V and 4 bases from J; bases unmatched to any gene: 4. CDR3 nucleotide sequence: TGTGCCAGCAGCCGGGACAGGGTGTACGAGCAGTACTTC. It encodes CASSRDRVYEQYF.

The chain is built from TRBV6-6 and TRBJ2-2; 7 nucleotides match TRBD1. V lost 6 bases, J lost 0 bases, and 4 bases stayed unmatched. CDR1 and CDR2 from the germline V gene are MNHNY and SVGAGI (reference sequence). The CDR3 contains 15 residues. The CDR3 nucleotides read TGTGCCAGCAGCTACAGGGGAACGAACACCGGGGAGCTGTTTTTT. Its translation is CASSYRGTNTGELFF.

In this sample, this clone turned up a few times. This chain connects TRBV30 to TRBJ1-5; the D is unclear. With 2 bases removed from V and 6 bases from J, the gap between germline ends came to 17 bases. Germline-derived CDR1 and CDR2 are GTSNPN and SVGIG (reference sequence). The CDR3 covers 15 residues. The CDR3 region has the DNA TGTGCCTGGAGTAGAACTATAGAGATGGGTCAGCCCCAGCATTTT. This sequence encodes CAWSRTIEMGQPQHF.

The chain recombines TRBV14 with TRBJ2-5, with 8 bases identical to TRBD2. The CDR3 length is 16 residues. Per germline, CDR1 SGHDN and CDR2 FVKESK. The V gene end was trimmed by 5 bases and the J gene end by 4 bases; junction bases not matched to a gene: 12. The CDR3 DNA is TGTGCCAGCAGCGTGGGTGGAGCGGGAGTAGGAGAGACCCAGTACTTC. Translation gives CASSVGGAGVGETQYF.

This clone was detected a few times. This chain connects TRBV5-4 to TRBJ2-5; D may be TRBD1 (6 bases). V lost 7 bases and J 2 bases, leaving 6 bases between the germline ends. Germline V gene lookup returns CDR1 SGHNT and CDR2 YYREEE (reference sequence). The CDR3 sequence is 11 residues long. The CDR3 is CASGTQETQYF. In nucleotides, the CDR3 is TGTGCCAGCGGGACACAAGAGACCCAGTACTTC.

This clone was picked up a small number of times. The chain carries TRBV4-3 and TRBJ2-3; 10 bases map to TRBD2. The CDR3 is made up of 17 amino acids. After removal of 1 base from V and 4 bases from J, the junction contained 8 bases not matched to a gene. Germline CDR1 and CDR2: LGHNA and YSLEER. This CDR3 reads CASSQVSASGSPDTQYF. In nucleotides, the CDR3 is TGCGCCAGCAGCCAAGTGTCGGCTAGCGGGAGTCCAGATACGCAGTATTTT.

J is TRBJ2-1 and V is TRBV5-1; 13 positions match TRBD2. Germline CDR1 and CDR2: SGHRS and YFSETQ. J lost 1 base, V lost 1 base, and 8 bases had no gene match. The CDR3 is 19 residues long. The CDR3 loop is CASSLPTTSGRISYNEQFF. CDR3 sequence (DNA): TGCGCCAGCAGCTTGCCCACGACTAGCGGGAGGATATCCTACAATGAGCAGTTCTTC.

The genes are TRBV9 and TRBJ1-2, with a possible D match to TRBD1 (6 bases). CDR1 SGDLS and CDR2 YYNGEE come from the germline V gene. This CDR3 spans 16 amino acids. The ends were cut back, 0 bases at V and 4 bases at J, with 16 bases in the middle. The DNA of the CDR3 is TGTGCCAGCAGCGTAGTGGAACCGGGACACAGCTATGGCTACACCTTC. As protein: CASSVVEPGHSYGYTF.

This clone has a handful of counts. The gene calls are TRBV30 and TRBJ1-6, with 7 positions matching TRBD1. The germline V gene has CDR1 GTSNPN and CDR2 SVGIG (reference sequence). The CDR3 contains 14 residues. V trimming: 4 bases; J trimming: 10 bases; junction bases outside the gene matches: 10. The CDR3 sequence is CAWTKFRGGSPLHF. The CDR3, as DNA: TGTGCCTGGACCAAATTCAGGGGGGGGTCACCCCTCCACTTT.

CDR3 protein: CSVGGAWAGNTIYF. The CDR3 DNA sequence: TGCAGCGTAGGTGGAGCGTGGGCTGGAAACACCATATATTTT. This sequence joins TRBV29-1 and TRBJ1-3; D not resolved. This CDR3 is 14 amino acids long. V was shortened by 6 bases and J by 2 bases, with 14 bases between the two germline ends. Germline-derived CDR1 and CDR2 are SQVTM and ANQGSEA.

This CDR3 is CAWSDGQGIKETQYF. The CDR3 DNA reads as TGTGCCTGGAGTGACGGACAGGGGATTAAAGAGACCCAGTACTTC. The chain couples TRBV30 to TRBJ2-5; 9 bases are a match to TRBD1. V was pared by 1 base and J by 3 bases, with 6 bases of the junction left unmatched. The CDR3 extends over 15 amino acids. The germline gives CDR1 GTSNPN, CDR2 SVGIG (reference sequence). Drawing the rest from reference TRBV30 and TRBJ2-5, the complete variable domain is SQTIHQWPATLVQPVGSPLSLECTVEGTSNPNLYWYRQAAGRGLQLLFYSVGIGQISSEVPQNLSASRPQDRQFILSSKKLLLSDSGFYLCAWSDGQGIKETQYFGPGTRLLVL.

The rearrangement links TRBV4-3 to TRBJ2-3, with a weak D call TRBD2 (6 bases). The germline CDR1 and CDR2 sequences are LGHNA and YSLEER. CDR3 length: 15 amino acids. The V end lost 0 bases, the J end lost 3 bases, and 10 bases lay between the germline ends. CDR3 DNA: TGCGCCAGCAGCCAAGAGAACGGGAGAACAGATACGCAGTATTTT. Protein product: CASSQENGRTDTQYF.

This clone was counted only a few times. The chain combines TRBV10-3 with TRBJ2-5; 12 nucleotides line up with TRBD2. Germline loops: CDR1 ENHRY, CDR2 SYGVKD. This CDR3 comprises 14 residues. The ends lost 6 bases at V and 5 bases at J; junction bases unmatched: 4. The CDR3 DNA reads as TGTGCCATCAGGAGGGGACTAGCGGGCGAGACCCAGTACTTC. The encoded protein is CAIRRGLAGETQYF.

The chain combines TRBV4-3 with TRBJ2-7; D might be TRBD2 (6 bases). Per germline, CDR1 LGHNA and CDR2 YSLEER. The CDR3 consists of 17 residues. The germline V and J ends were trimmed by 3 bases and 0 bases, with 18 bases remaining between them. The CDR3 DNA follows: TGCGCCAGCAGCCAGTATCAACGGGGGTTACGCTCCTACGAGCAGTACTTC. Protein product: CASSQYQRGLRSYEQYF.

There are many counts of this clone. The CDR3 DNA is TGTGCCGGGGCTATCCGGTCTTCAGCTTTCTTT. Residues: CAGAIRSSAFF. This chain links TRBV30 with TRBJ1-1; the D gene is possibly TRBD1 (5 bases). Germline values: CDR1 GTSNPN, CDR2 SVGIG (reference sequence). Trimming stripped 8 bases from V and 10 bases from J, with 17 bases between. The CDR3 covers 11 residues. The variable domain in full, with the rest retrieved from reference TRBV30 and TRBJ1-1, is SQTIHQWPATLVQPVGSPLSLECTVEGTSNPNLYWYRQAAGRGLQLLFYSVGIGQISSEVPQNLSASRPQDRQFILSSKKLLLSDSGFYLCAGAIRSSAFFGQGTRLTVV.

V usage is TRBV7-2 and J usage is TRBJ2-1, with D uncertain. Trimming shortened V by 0 bases and J by 6 bases, and 6 bases separated the two germline ends. Germline V gives CDR1 SGHTA, CDR2 FQGNSA. The CDR3 contains 13 residues. This CDR3 is CASSLAAINEQFF. CDR3 DNA: TGTGCCAGCAGCTTAGCAGCTATCAATGAGCAGTTCTTC. Combining the CDR3 with reference TRBV7-2 and TRBJ2-1 gives the whole variable domain GAGVSQSPSNKVTEKGKDVELRCDPISGHTALYWYRQSLGQGLEFLIYFQGNSAPDKSGLPSDRFSAERTGGSVSTLTIQRTQQEDSAVYLCASSLAAINEQFFGPGTRLTVL.